This T cell receptor beta chain was obtained from a study of blood T cell repertoires in COVID-19. TCRdb's copy holds only in-frame clones and misses some; the assay was immunoSEQ multiplex PCR. The data show 25,000 to 35,000 clones, roughly 86% seen once. Sequenced sample: peripheral blood. This clonotype was obtained from a human donor in a cohort sampled during active COVID-19. The donor label of this sample is uncertain.

CDR3 DNA sequence: TGCGCCAGCAGCTTAGCGGGAGAGTCCTACAATGAGCAGTTCTTC. It is translated as CASSLAGESYNEQFF. V and J are TRBV5-1 and TRBJ2-1; 8 nucleotides agree with TRBD2. The CDR3 loop spans 15 amino acids. V gave up 2 bases and J gave up 1 base; unmatched junction bases: 2. Germline-derived CDR1 and CDR2 are SGHRS and YFSETQ. Full variable domain (missing parts from reference TRBV5-1 and TRBJ2-1): KAGVTQTPRYLIKTRGQQVTLSCSPISGHRSVSWYQQTPGQGLQFLFEYFSETQRNKGNFPGRFSGRQFSNSRSEMNVSTLELGDSALYLCASSLAGESYNEQFFGPGTRLTVL.